The present TCR beta chain was sequenced within a study of cytomegalovirus exposure and HLA in healthy donors. Sequencing was performed with immunoSEQ multiplex PCR; in TCRdb, only in-frame clones are kept and a portion is missing. The repertoire holds roughly 80,000 clones, with about 94% as singletons. The CDR3 contains 13 residues. Germline CDR1 reads LNHDA; CDR2 reads SQIVND (reference sequence). The ends were cut back, 5 bases at V and 5 bases at J, with 10 bases in the middle. The clonotype originates from a young woman in good health and CMV-seronegative. The sequencing input was PBMCs. The chain recombines TRBV19 with TRBJ1-5; D might be TRBD1 (5 bases). CDR3 nucleotide sequence: TGTGCCAGTAGTGGGCAGGGCCATCAGCCCCAGCATTTT. This gives the protein CASSGQGHQPQHF.